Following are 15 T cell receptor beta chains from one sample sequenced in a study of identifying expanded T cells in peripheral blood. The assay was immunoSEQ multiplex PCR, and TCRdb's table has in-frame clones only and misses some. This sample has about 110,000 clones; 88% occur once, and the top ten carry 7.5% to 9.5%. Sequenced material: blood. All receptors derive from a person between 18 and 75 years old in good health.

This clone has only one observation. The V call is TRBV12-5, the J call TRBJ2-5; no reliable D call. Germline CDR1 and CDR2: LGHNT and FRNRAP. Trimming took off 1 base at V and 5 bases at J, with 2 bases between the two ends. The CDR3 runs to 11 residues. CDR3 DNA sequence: TGTGCTAGTGGTTTGGAGGAGACCCAGTACTTC. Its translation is CASGLEETQYF.

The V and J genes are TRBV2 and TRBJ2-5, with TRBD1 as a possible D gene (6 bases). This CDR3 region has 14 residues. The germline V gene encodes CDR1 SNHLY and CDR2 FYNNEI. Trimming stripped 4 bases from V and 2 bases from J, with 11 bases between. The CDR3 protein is CASSVRTVQETQYF. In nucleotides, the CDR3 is TGTGCCAGCAGTGTCCGGACAGTTCAAGAGACCCAGTACTTC.

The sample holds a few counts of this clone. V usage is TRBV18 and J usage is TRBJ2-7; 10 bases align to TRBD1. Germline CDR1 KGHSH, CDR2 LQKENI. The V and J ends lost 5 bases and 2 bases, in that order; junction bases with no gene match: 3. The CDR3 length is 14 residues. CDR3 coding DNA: TGTGCCAGCTCAGACAGGGGGCTCGCCTACGAGCAGTACTTC. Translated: CASSDRGLAYEQYF.

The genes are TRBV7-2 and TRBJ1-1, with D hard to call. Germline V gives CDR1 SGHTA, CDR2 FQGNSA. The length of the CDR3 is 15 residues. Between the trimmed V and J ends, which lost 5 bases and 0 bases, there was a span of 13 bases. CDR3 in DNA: TGTGCCAGCAGCCCGGTCGGGCGGTTGAACACTGAAGCTTTCTTT. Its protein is CASSPVGRLNTEAFF.

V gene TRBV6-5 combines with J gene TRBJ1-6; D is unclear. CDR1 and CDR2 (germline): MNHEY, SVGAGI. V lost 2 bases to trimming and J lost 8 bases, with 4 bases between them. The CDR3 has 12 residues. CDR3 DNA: TGTGCCAGCAGTTACCCTCATTCACCCCTCCACTTT. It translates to CASSYPHSPLHF.

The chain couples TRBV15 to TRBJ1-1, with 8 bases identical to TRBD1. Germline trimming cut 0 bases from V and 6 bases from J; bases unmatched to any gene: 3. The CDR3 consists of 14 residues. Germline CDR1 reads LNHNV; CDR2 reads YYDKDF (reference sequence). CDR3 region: CATSRDRGHPEAFF. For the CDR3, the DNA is TGTGCCACCAGCAGAGACAGGGGGCATCCTGAAGCTTTCTTT.

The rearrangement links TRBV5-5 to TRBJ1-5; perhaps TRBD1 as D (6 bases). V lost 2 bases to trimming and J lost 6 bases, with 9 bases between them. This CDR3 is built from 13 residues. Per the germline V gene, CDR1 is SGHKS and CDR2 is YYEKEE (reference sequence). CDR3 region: CASSLQGIQPQHF. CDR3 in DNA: TGTGCCAGCAGCTTACAGGGAATTCAGCCCCAGCATTTT.

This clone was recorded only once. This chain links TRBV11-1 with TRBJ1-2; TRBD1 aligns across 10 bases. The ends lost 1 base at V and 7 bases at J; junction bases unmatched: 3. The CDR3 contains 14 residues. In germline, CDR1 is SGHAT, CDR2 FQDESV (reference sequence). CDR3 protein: CASSLGQGARGYTF. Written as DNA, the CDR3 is TGTGCCAGCAGCTTAGGACAGGGGGCGCGTGGCTACACCTTC. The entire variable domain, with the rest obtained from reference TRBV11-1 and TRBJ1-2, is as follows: EAEVAQSPRYKITEKSQAVAFWCDPISGHATLYWYRQILGQGPELLVQFQDESVVDDSQLPKDRFSAERLKGVDSTLKIQPAELGDSAMYLCASSLGQGARGYTFGSGTRLTVV.

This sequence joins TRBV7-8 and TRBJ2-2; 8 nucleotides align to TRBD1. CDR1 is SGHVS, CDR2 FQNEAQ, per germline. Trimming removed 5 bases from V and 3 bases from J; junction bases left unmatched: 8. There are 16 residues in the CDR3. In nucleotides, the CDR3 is TGTGCCAGCAGCGCCGACAGGGGTAGGGACACCGGGGAGCTGTTTTTT. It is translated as CASSADRGRDTGELFF.

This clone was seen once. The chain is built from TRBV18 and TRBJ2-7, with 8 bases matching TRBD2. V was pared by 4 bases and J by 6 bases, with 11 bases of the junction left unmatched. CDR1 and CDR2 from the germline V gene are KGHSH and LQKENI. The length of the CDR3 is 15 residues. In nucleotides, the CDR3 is TGTGCCAGCTCACAGCAAGGTCCCCGGGAGGGCGAGCAGTACTTC. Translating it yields CASSQQGPREGEQYF.

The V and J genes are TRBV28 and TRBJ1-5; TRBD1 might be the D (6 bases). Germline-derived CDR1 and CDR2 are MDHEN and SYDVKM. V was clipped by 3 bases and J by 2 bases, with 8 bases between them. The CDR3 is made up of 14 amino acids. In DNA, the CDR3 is TGTGCCAGCAGTTTTTGGACAGGCAATCAGCCCCAGCATTTT. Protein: CASSFWTGNQPQHF.

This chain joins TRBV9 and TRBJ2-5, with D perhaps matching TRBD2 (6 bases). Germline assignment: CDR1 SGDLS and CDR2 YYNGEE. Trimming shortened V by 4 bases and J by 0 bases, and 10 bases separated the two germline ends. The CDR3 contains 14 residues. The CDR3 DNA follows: TGTGCCAGCAGCATCGGGACTCACCAAGAGACCCAGTACTTC. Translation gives CASSIGTHQETQYF.

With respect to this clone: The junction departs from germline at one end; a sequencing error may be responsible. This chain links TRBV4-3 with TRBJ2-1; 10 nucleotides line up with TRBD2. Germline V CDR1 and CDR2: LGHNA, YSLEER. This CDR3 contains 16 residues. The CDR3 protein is CASSQVHTPGLALVVF. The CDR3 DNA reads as TGCGCCAGCAGCCAAGTCCATACCCCGGGACTAGCGTTGGTGGTCTTC.

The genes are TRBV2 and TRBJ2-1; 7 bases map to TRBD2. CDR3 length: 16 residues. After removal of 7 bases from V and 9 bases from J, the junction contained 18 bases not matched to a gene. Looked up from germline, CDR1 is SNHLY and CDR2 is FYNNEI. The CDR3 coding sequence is TGTGCCAGCACCCAAACGGGGGGTGGCAGGAGTGGTGAGCAGTTCTTC. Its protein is CASTQTGGGRSGEQFF.

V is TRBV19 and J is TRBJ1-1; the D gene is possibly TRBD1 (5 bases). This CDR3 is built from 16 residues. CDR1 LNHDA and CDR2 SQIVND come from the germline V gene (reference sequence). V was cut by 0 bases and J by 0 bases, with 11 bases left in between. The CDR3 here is CASSIEAGGLNTEAFF. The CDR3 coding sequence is TGTGCCAGTAGTATAGAGGCCGGGGGGTTGAACACTGAAGCTTTCTTT.